The 14 T cell receptor beta chains given below trace back to one sample, sequenced in a study of blood T cell repertoires in COVID-19. Measured with immunoSEQ multiplex PCR; TCRdb has only the in-frame clones, and not every one. Of fewer than 300,000 clones in the sample, roughly nine tenths were seen once. The sequenced material came from peripheral blood. The receptors were sampled from a woman in her 30s with COVID-19, enrolled during active disease.

The chain uses TRBV12-1 and TRBJ2-1; the DNA was not used to check the table's D call, TRBD2. TRBV12-1 is described as a pseudogene. This CDR3 contains 16 residues. CDR3 DNA sequence: TGTGCCAGCAGCATGATACTAGCGGGGGGTTGTAATGAGCAGTTCTTC. It encodes CASSMILAGGCNEQFF.

This chain uses TRBV27 with TRBJ2-7; D may be TRBD2 (5 bases). CDR3 length: 15 residues. V lost 5 bases and J 4 bases, leaving 18 bases between the germline ends. CDR1 is MNHEY and CDR2 is SMNVEV in the germline V gene (reference sequence). CDR3 region: CASSKRDARGYEQYF. For the CDR3, the DNA is TGTGCCAGCAGTAAAAGGGATGCGCGCGGGTACGAGCAGTACTTC.

The chain recombines TRBV13 with TRBJ1-1; D might be TRBD1 (6 bases). V lost 5 bases, J lost 5 bases, and 12 bases lay in between. In germline, CDR1 is PRHDT, CDR2 FYEKMQ (reference sequence). CDR3 length: 13 amino acids. CDR3 residues: CASSQQGSTEAFF. CDR3 sequence (DNA): TGTGCCAGCAGCCAACAGGGAAGTACTGAAGCTTTCTTT.

To note about this clone: The sample has other DNA sequences that encode this CDR3 too. The chain's CDR3 is CASSLSYEQYF. The CDR3 DNA reads TGTGCCAGCAGCCTATCCTACGAGCAGTACTTC. The chain is built from TRBV7-2 and TRBJ2-7; D is unclear. Trimming left V 5 bases short and J 1 base short, with 3 bases between. CDR3 length: 11 residues. Germline CDR1 SGHTA, CDR2 FQGNSA.

This CDR3 reads CASSVTSGTSLYEQYF. The CDR3, as DNA: TGTGCCAGCAGCGTCACTTCCGGGACTAGCCTCTACGAGCAGTACTTC. The chain uses TRBV9 and TRBJ2-7, with 9 nucleotides matching TRBD2. CDR1 and CDR2 from the germline V gene are SGDLS and YYNGEE. The V and J ends lost 2 bases and 3 bases, in that order; junction bases with no gene match: 9. This CDR3 has 16 residues.

The chain employs TRBV19 and TRBJ2-2; TRBD1 matches at 7 bases. Per germline, CDR1 LNHDA and CDR2 SQIVND (reference sequence). The CDR3 totals 13 residues. J gave up 4 bases and V 11 bases, and 7 bases lay outside the gene matches. In DNA form, the CDR3 reads TGTGCCTTAGGGGCAGGGGGCACCGGGGAGCTGTTTTTT. Translating gives CALGAGGTGELFF.

The rearrangement links TRBV10-2 to TRBJ2-5; TRBD2 matches 13 bases. The CDR3 runs to 16 residues. With V trimmed by 6 bases and J by 5 bases, 9 bases remained unmatched. Germline lookup yields CDR1 WSHSY and CDR2 SAAADI. This chain's CDR3 is CASREGTSGEYETQYF. CDR3 DNA sequence: TGCGCCAGCAGGGAAGGGACTAGCGGGGAGTACGAGACCCAGTACTTC.

The chain links TRBV2 to TRBJ1-1; D unclear. Trimming took off 6 bases at V and 3 bases at J, with 14 bases between the two ends. This CDR3 contains 14 residues. The V gene's germline CDR1 is SNHLY and CDR2 FYNNEI. The DNA of the CDR3 is TGTGCCAGCAGCGCCCTCTACCGGGACACTGAAGCTTTCTTT. It codes for CASSALYRDTEAFF.

The CDR3 nucleotides are TGTGCCAGCATCCCCCCTCAGGGTCCTGAAGCTTTCTTT. Encoded protein: CASIPPQGPEAFF. V gene TRBV5-4 combines with J gene TRBJ1-1, with D tentatively TRBD1 (5 bases). The CDR3 consists of 13 residues. The V gene lost 6 bases and the J gene lost 6 bases, with 15 bases spanning the gap. The germline CDR1 and CDR2 sequences are SGHNT and YYREEE (reference sequence).

The chain uses TRBV19 and TRBJ1-1; 7 positions match TRBD1. With V trimmed by 10 bases and J by 4 bases, 9 bases remained unmatched. Germline-derived CDR1 and CDR2 are LNHDA and SQIVND (reference sequence). The CDR3 totals 13 residues. The CDR3 region has the DNA TGTGCCACCAAGGGGGCCCTGGCCACTGAAGCTTTCTTT. Translation gives CATKGALATEAFF.

The rearrangement links TRBV27 to TRBJ1-5; 7 nucleotides match TRBD1. Germline loops: CDR1 MNHEY, CDR2 SMNVEV (reference sequence). The CDR3 covers 14 residues. V lost 4 bases to trimming and J lost 3 bases; unmatched junction nucleotides: 3. Written as DNA, the CDR3 is TGTGCCAGCAGTTACAGGGGAGCCAATCAGCCCCAGCATTTT. The encoded protein is CASSYRGANQPQHF.

This rearrangement joins TRBV19 to TRBJ2-5; 7 nucleotides align to TRBD1. The CDR3 contains 14 residues. Germline V gene sequence: CDR1 LNHDA, CDR2 SQIVND (reference sequence). Losses at the gene ends were 10 bases for V and 0 bases for J; bases not matched to a gene: 8. As DNA, the CDR3 is TGTGCCACCGGGACAGACACGTACCAAGAGACCCAGTACTTC. Amino acid sequence: CATGTDTYQETQYF.

The genes are TRBV5-4 and TRBJ2-3, with TRBD2 as a possible D gene (5 bases). The germline V and J ends were trimmed by 2 bases and 7 bases, with 8 bases remaining between them. The CDR3 is made up of 12 amino acids. Looked up from germline, CDR1 is SGHNT and CDR2 is YYREEE (reference sequence). This CDR3 reads CASSFSDYTQYF. For the CDR3, the DNA is TGTGCCAGCAGCTTTAGCGATTATACGCAGTATTTT.

This clone was observed a handful of times. The chain links TRBV7-9 to TRBJ2-6; the D is unclear. Germline values: CDR1 SEHNR, CDR2 FQNEAQ (reference sequence). The ends were cut back, 0 bases at V and 3 bases at J, with 9 bases in the middle. CDR3 length: 16 residues. CDR3 bases: TGTGCCAGCAGCTTAGCGAGGCCAGATGGGGCCAACGTCCTGACTTTC. Translated, it gives CASSLARPDGANVLTF.